This T cell receptor (beta chain) was recovered during a study of CD8+ T cells in alopecia areata. Regarding treatment: oral pan-JAK inhibitor, 5-10 mg twice daily. cDNA prepared by RNA extraction and subsequent reverse transcription served as the template for sequencing. Sequencing was performed with immunoSEQ multiplex PCR; in TCRdb, only in-frame clones are kept and a portion is missing. The table shows 150,000 to 200,000 clones, with nearly 60% occurring only once. This material consisted of CD4+ T cells sorted from blood, taken at week 24, from a patient treated with tofacitinib. The clonotype was recovered from a human donor with alopecia areata.

The CDR3 is CASSSLAGGGTQYF. The CDR3 DNA reads TGTGCCAGCAGTTCACTAGCGGGGGGCGGGACCCAGTACTTC. V and J are TRBV6-5 and TRBJ2-5, with 12 bases identical to TRBD2. The germline V gene has CDR1 MNHEY and CDR2 SVGAGI. The CDR3 is 14 residues long. With 4 bases clipped from V and 7 bases from J, the junction kept 4 bases outside the gene matches.